These 27 T cell receptor beta chains came from one sample sequenced in a study of long-term antiretroviral therapy in people with HIV. Version v3.0 of the immunoSEQ assay was performed at survey level. The protocol was immunoSEQ multiplex PCR, while the TCRdb copy is restricted to in-frame clones and leaves out a portion. The sample comprises some 20,000 clones, around three quarters of which are singletons, and 13% to 15% rests with the top ten. Specimen: unsorted PBMCs, collected 2.9 years after starting antiretroviral therapy. These receptors were taken from a woman in her twenties or thirties with HIV.

This chain joins TRBV6-1 and TRBJ2-6; 9 nucleotides line up with TRBD1. The CDR3 has 20 residues. Per the germline V gene, CDR1 is MNHNS and CDR2 is SASEGT. J lost 2 bases, V lost 3 bases, and 14 bases had no gene match. CDR3 DNA sequence: TGTGCCAGCAGTGATCGTCTGACAGGGGGTCTAGCGGCTGGGGCCAACGTCCTGACTTTC. This gives the protein CASSDRLTGGLAAGANVLTF.

This clone has a handful of counts. The CDR3 DNA reads TGTGCCAGCAGCCAAGCTGGGGGACAGGGGGGTCTAGGCACGCAGTATTTT. Protein sequence: CASSQAGGQGGLGTQYF. This sequence joins TRBV11-2 and TRBJ2-3, with TRBD1 matching 11 bases. With V trimmed by 5 bases and J by 9 bases, 16 bases remained unmatched. Per germline, CDR1 SGHAT and CDR2 FQNNGV. The CDR3 sequence is 17 residues long.

The CDR3 DNA reads as TGTGCCAGCTCACCATCCAGCAAAAACATTCAGTACTTC. Its translation is CASSPSSKNIQYF. The chain recombines TRBV18 with TRBJ2-4; D is uncertain. Trimming left V 2 bases short and J 3 bases short, with 5 bases between. In germline, CDR1 is KGHSH, CDR2 LQKENI. The length of the CDR3 is 13 residues.

The rearrangement uses TRBV2 and TRBJ2-2, with 8 positions matching TRBD1. CDR1 and CDR2 (germline): SNHLY, FYNNEI. The CDR3 runs to 20 residues. The V and J ends lost 7 bases and 3 bases, in that order; junction bases with no gene match: 22. CDR3 in amino acids: CASNHIPGAGGEMDTGELFF. The CDR3 DNA reads TGTGCCAGCAACCACATCCCTGGGGCAGGGGGCGAGATGGACACCGGGGAGCTGTTTTTT.

By sample share, this clone is medium-sized. V is TRBV7-9 and J is TRBJ1-3, with 7 bases matching TRBD1. Per the germline V gene, CDR1 is SEHNR and CDR2 is FQNEAQ (reference sequence). V was clipped by 5 bases and J by 0 bases; unmatched bases: 4. The CDR3 loop spans 15 amino acids. The CDR3 bases are TGTGCCAGCAGCCCCCGGGACAGCTCTGGAAACACCATATATTTT. It yields the protein CASSPRDSSGNTIYF.

The chain couples TRBV7-3 to TRBJ1-2; maybe TRBD1 (5 bases). CDR1 SGHTA and CDR2 FQGTGA come from the germline V gene. The V end was cut by 6 bases, the J end by 7 bases, with 18 bases between. The CDR3 is 14 residues long. CDR3 in amino acids: CASRRGREGFGYTF. The CDR3 region has the DNA TGTGCCAGCAGAAGGGGCAGGGAGGGGTTTGGCTACACCTTC.

CDR3 region: CASSINQNRGIAGELFF. CDR3 DNA: TGCGCCAGCAGCATAAACCAAAACAGGGGAATAGCCGGGGAGCTGTTTTTT. The chain carries TRBV5-1 and TRBJ2-2, with 7 bases fitting TRBD1. Losses at the gene ends were 4 bases for V and 6 bases for J; bases not matched to a gene: 15. This CDR3 contains 17 residues. Germline-derived CDR1 and CDR2 are SGHRS and YFSETQ. Full variable domain (outside the CDR3, taken from reference TRBV5-1 and TRBJ2-2): KAGVTQTPRYLIKTRGQQVTLSCSPISGHRSVSWYQQTPGQGLQFLFEYFSETQRNKGNFPGRFSGRQFSNSRSEMNVSTLELGDSALYLCASSINQNRGIAGELFFGEGSRLTVL.

The chain combines TRBV7-3 with TRBJ1-2; the match to TRBD1 covers 8 bases. The junction had 5 bases not matched to a gene; V was cut back by 4 bases and J by 4 bases. This CDR3 region has 14 residues. The V gene's germline CDR1 is SGHTA and CDR2 FQGTGA. The CDR3 spells CASSSGGSSYGYTF. The CDR3 nucleotides are TGTGCCAGCAGCTCAGGGGGCTCGAGCTATGGCTACACCTTC.

J is TRBJ1-5 and V is TRBV6-1, with 7 bases aligning to TRBD1. The ends lost 5 bases at V and 7 bases at J; junction bases unmatched: 8. Germline lookup yields CDR1 MNHNS and CDR2 SASEGT. The CDR3 runs to 14 residues. In DNA, the CDR3 is TGTGCCAGCAGTTCGGACAGGAATGGACAGCCCCAGCATTTT. Translated: CASSSDRNGQPQHF.

This clone was recorded only once. The J gene is TRBJ2-6, the V gene TRBV7-9, with D unresolved. Trimming left V 3 bases short and J 0 bases short, with 15 bases between. Germline-derived CDR1 and CDR2 are SEHNR and FQNEAQ (reference sequence). The length of the CDR3 is 18 residues. The DNA for the CDR3 is TGTGCCAGCAGCTTGGCAGGTTGGAGCGTCTCTGGGGCCAACGTCCTGACTTTC. It codes for CASSLAGWSVSGANVLTF.

The rearrangement links TRBV9 to TRBJ2-5; D is uncertain. Germline V CDR1 and CDR2: SGDLS, YYNGEE. This CDR3 has 15 residues. Trimming pared 3 bases from V and 8 bases from J, leaving 20 bases between. As DNA, the CDR3 is TGTGCCAGCAGCGAGGATGACTCGTCCACCGGCACCCAGTACTTC. Amino acid sequence: CASSEDDSSTGTQYF.

This clone has more than one count but fewer than ten. J is TRBJ1-3 and V is TRBV19, with D unresolved. The germline V and J ends were trimmed by 3 bases and 0 bases, with 9 bases remaining between them. Germline values: CDR1 LNHDA, CDR2 SQIVND (reference sequence). The CDR3 contains 15 residues. The CDR3 nucleotides read TGTGCCAGTAGTATCGAGGCATACTCTGGAAACACCATATATTTT. Protein product: CASSIEAYSGNTIYF.

J is TRBJ2-3 and V is TRBV5-1; the D gene is possibly TRBD2 (5 bases). Germline lookup yields CDR1 SGHRS and CDR2 YFSETQ. Trimming removed 2 bases at V and 4 bases at J, with 8 bases between. The CDR3 loop spans 13 amino acids. CDR3 sequence reads: CASSLEGADTQYF. The CDR3 coding sequence is TGCGCCAGCAGCTTAGAGGGTGCAGATACGCAGTATTTT.

The rearrangement links TRBV28 to TRBJ1-5; weak D call: TRBD1 (5 bases). The CDR3 spans 16 residues. CDR1 MDHEN and CDR2 SYDVKM come from the germline V gene. V was pared by 5 bases and J by 3 bases, with 17 bases between. The CDR3 DNA follows: TGTGCCAGCAGTCCCGGGGGGGGGAGGAACAATCAGCCCCAGCATTTT. Translation: CASSPGGGRNNQPQHF.

The rearrangement links TRBV27 to TRBJ1-2, with D perhaps matching TRBD1 (6 bases). The V end lost 4 bases, the J end lost 3 bases, and 18 bases lay between the germline ends. The CDR3 runs 16 residues. Germline loops: CDR1 MNHEY, CDR2 SMNVEV (reference sequence). The CDR3 coding sequence is TGTGCCAGCAGTTCCTATAAAACAGGGCCAGACTATGGCTACACCTTC. Its translation: CASSSYKTGPDYGYTF.

This clone was seen more than once but under ten times. The chain has TRBV7-2 and TRBJ2-7; possible D gene TRBD1, 6 bases. The germline gives CDR1 SGHTA, CDR2 FQGNSA. Trimming removed 1 base at V and 2 bases at J, with 9 bases between. CDR3 length: 14 amino acids. CDR3 sequence (DNA): TGTGCCAGCAGCTTAGGGGACACAACCTACGAGCAGTACTTC. Encoded protein: CASSLGDTTYEQYF.

This clone appeared a few times. The rearrangement joins TRBV7-9 to TRBJ1-3; D gene ambiguous. V lost 1 base and J lost 4, with 11 bases in between. Germline CDR1 and CDR2: SEHNR and FQNEAQ (reference sequence). The CDR3 is 15 residues long. The CDR3 DNA is TGTGCCAGCAGCTTAGATGGGTATTCCGGAAACACCATATATTTT. Protein product: CASSLDGYSGNTIYF.

The chain is built from TRBV19 and TRBJ2-5; TRBD2 might be the D (5 bases). The CDR3 spans 15 residues. Trimming left V 6 bases short and J 1 base short, with 15 bases between. Germline values: CDR1 LNHDA, CDR2 SQIVND (reference sequence). CDR3 coding DNA: TGTGCCAGTAGACCCTCGGGGTCCCCCCAAGAGACCCAGTACTTC. This sequence encodes CASRPSGSPQETQYF. Looking up the rest from reference TRBV19 and TRBJ2-5 gives the full variable domain: DGGITQSPKYLFRKEGQNVTLSCEQNLNHDAMYWYRQDPGQGLRLIYYSQIVNDFQKGDIAEGYSVSREKKESFPLTVTSAQKNPTAFYLCASRPSGSPQETQYFGPGTRLLVL.

This sequence joins TRBV5-1 and TRBJ1-1, with 9 bases matching TRBD1. This CDR3 is built from 13 residues. Germline CDR1 is SGHRS and CDR2 is YFSETQ. Trimming cost V 6 bases and J 5 bases; bases outside gene matches: 5. CDR3 amino acids: CASTKQGATEAFF. CDR3 DNA sequence: TGCGCCAGCACGAAACAGGGGGCAACTGAAGCTTTCTTT.

The chain uses TRBV7-3 and TRBJ2-1, with 10 nucleotides matching TRBD2. Germline values: CDR1 SGHTA, CDR2 FQGTGA. There are 13 residues in the CDR3. Trimming took 4 bases from V and 7 from J; bases not matched to a gene: 1. The CDR3: CASSYSGGNEQFF. The CDR3 coding sequence is TGTGCCAGCAGCTATAGCGGGGGGAATGAGCAGTTCTTC.

This clone was recorded once. This chain links TRBV5-7 with TRBJ2-5; D is possibly TRBD1 (6 bases). TRBV5-7 is an open reading frame whose function is uncertain. The germline V and J ends were trimmed by 0 bases and 5 bases, with 8 bases remaining between them. The CDR3 consists of 13 residues. The CDR3 protein is CASSLDRVETQYF. CDR3 in DNA: TGTGCCAGCAGCTTGGACAGGGTTGAGACCCAGTACTTC.

The chain is built from TRBV6-1 and TRBJ1-6; 11 bases map to TRBD1. The ends lost 3 bases at V and 9 bases at J; junction bases unmatched: 13. The CDR3 is 18 residues long. CDR1 is MNHNS and CDR2 is SASEGT in the germline V gene. The DNA of the CDR3 is TGTGCCAGCAGTGACCACCTTCCGGGACAGGGGGGCGGTTCACCCCTCCACTTT. This gives the protein CASSDHLPGQGGGSPLHF.

J is TRBJ1-2 and V is TRBV6-1, with a tentative D call TRBD1 (6 bases). The CDR3 consists of 14 residues. V lost 1 base and J 5 bases, leaving 11 bases between the germline ends. Germline-derived CDR1 and CDR2 are MNHNS and SASEGT. The CDR3 is CASSEVGGRYGYTF. Written as DNA, the CDR3 is TGTGCCAGCAGTGAAGTGGGGGGGCGGTATGGCTACACCTTC.

The gene calls are TRBV5-1 and TRBJ1-1, with 9 bases identical to TRBD1. Germline V gene data show CDR1 as SGHRS and CDR2 as YFSETQ. The J segment lost 1 base and the V segment lost 2 bases, leaving 12 bases of the junction unmatched. The CDR3 is made up of 18 amino acids. CDR3 sequence: CASSLHGGQGLGNTEAFF. For the CDR3, the DNA is TGCGCCAGCAGCTTACACGGAGGACAGGGGCTGGGGAACACTGAAGCTTTCTTT. The variable domain in full, with the rest retrieved from reference TRBV5-1 and TRBJ1-1, is KAGVTQTPRYLIKTRGQQVTLSCSPISGHRSVSWYQQTPGQGLQFLFEYFSETQRNKGNFPGRFSGRQFSNSRSEMNVSTLELGDSALYLCASSLHGGQGLGNTEAFFGQGTRLTVV.

The J gene is TRBJ2-5, the V gene TRBV27; the D gene is possibly TRBD2 (7 bases). CDR3 size: 15 residues. Germline CDR1 and CDR2: MNHEY and SMNVEV (reference sequence). V was trimmed by 2 bases and J by 1 base, leaving 11 bases between them. CDR3 nucleotide sequence: TGTGCCAGCAGTTTACTGGGGGGGCCCCAAGAGACCCAGTACTTC. As protein: CASSLLGGPQETQYF.

The rearrangement joins TRBV2 to TRBJ1-4; the match to TRBD1 covers 8 bases. V was clipped by 3 bases and J by 8 bases; unmatched bases: 5. Germline-derived CDR1 and CDR2 are SNHLY and FYNNEI. The CDR3 is 14 amino acids. Here the CDR3 reads CASSDWQGAEKLFF. DNA for the CDR3: TGTGCCAGCAGTGACTGGCAGGGGGCCGAAAAACTGTTTTTT.

On this clone itself: Other nucleotide sequences from this sample produce the same CDR3. The V gene is TRBV5-6, the J gene TRBJ2-2; the match to TRBD1 covers 11 bases. Trimming at V came to 4 bases and at J to 4 bases, leaving 3 bases not matched to a gene. CDR1 and CDR2 from the germline V gene are SGHDT and YYEEEE. The CDR3 loop spans 15 amino acids. Here the CDR3 reads CASSLGTGGTGELFF. CDR3 coding DNA: TGTGCCAGCAGCCTAGGGACAGGGGGCACCGGGGAGCTGTTTTTT.